This passage covers 28 T cell receptor beta chains from one sample sequenced in a study of PD-L1 blockade in urothelial cancer. The repertoire was sequenced with immunoSEQ multiplex PCR; TCRdb's copy has only in-frame clones and lacks some. The table lists approximately 80,000 clones, 82% of them singletons, with more than 8% in the top ten. The input for sequencing was PBMCs, taken around atezolizumab (anti-PD-L1) treatment. The receptors shown here come from a man between 65 and 85 years old with urothelial cancer.

The chain couples TRBV10-2 to TRBJ2-7; D call uncertain. The germline V gene encodes CDR1 WSHSY and CDR2 SAAADI. CDR3 length: 13 amino acids. Trimming shortened V by 3 bases and J by 1 base, and 7 bases separated the two germline ends. This CDR3 is CASSDGPSYEQYF. In DNA form, the CDR3 reads TGCGCCAGCAGTGATGGGCCGTCCTACGAGCAGTACTTC.

The chain has TRBV14 and TRBJ2-1, with 9 bases lining up with TRBD2. Looked up from germline, CDR1 is SGHDN and CDR2 is FVKESK. With V trimmed by 4 bases and J by 5 bases, 15 bases remained unmatched. The CDR3 sequence is 18 residues long. CDR3 amino acids: CASSLLRGGRAKDNEQFF. In DNA, the CDR3 is TGTGCCAGCAGCCTGTTAAGAGGCGGGAGGGCCAAGGACAATGAGCAGTTCTTC. Supplemented by reference TRBV14 and TRBJ2-1, the full variable domain reads EAGVTQFPSHSVIEKGQTVTLRCDPISGHDNLYWYRRVMGKEIKFLLHFVKESKQDESGMPNNRFLAERTGGTYSTLKVQPAELEDSGVYFCASSLLRGGRAKDNEQFFGPGTRLTVL.

This CDR3 reads CASRSLSNQPQHF. CDR3 bases: TGTGCCAGCAGGAGTCTTAGCAATCAGCCCCAGCATTTT. This rearrangement joins TRBV2 to TRBJ1-5, with D uncertain. The CDR3 has 13 amino acids. V dropped 6 bases and J dropped 0 bases, with 6 bases sitting between them. Germline assignment: CDR1 SNHLY and CDR2 FYNNEI.

This clone was found a few times. V and J are TRBV14 and TRBJ2-7, with D perhaps TRBD1 (5 bases). The CDR3 totals 17 residues. V was trimmed by 5 bases and J by 3 bases, leaving 23 bases between them. CDR1 and CDR2 from the germline V gene are SGHDN and FVKESK. The CDR3, as DNA: TGTGCCAGCAGCGGTCCCAGGGTGCCCAGGAAAAACTACGAGCAGTACTTC. It yields the protein CASSGPRVPRKNYEQYF.

This clone showed up just a few times. J is TRBJ1-5 and V is TRBV7-8, with 8 bases that match TRBD1. This CDR3 spans 13 amino acids. Germline CDR1 is SGHVS and CDR2 is FQNEAQ. Trimming at V came to 5 bases and at J to 5 bases, leaving 2 bases not matched to a gene. The CDR3 reads CASSVDRDQPQHF. The CDR3 nucleotides read TGTGCCAGCAGCGTGGACAGGGATCAGCCCCAGCATTTT.

This clone was detected only a few times. The chain couples TRBV6-1 to TRBJ2-3; 14 nucleotides agree with TRBD2. CDR1 and CDR2 (germline): MNHNS, SASEGT. The CDR3 has 17 amino acids. Trimming removed 3 bases from V and 5 bases from J; junction bases left unmatched: 7. CDR3 nucleotides: TGTGCCAGCAGTGAGCCGGGACTAGCGGGGGTCAAAGATACGCAGTATTTT. Translating gives CASSEPGLAGVKDTQYF.

The chain recombines TRBV6-4 with TRBJ2-1, with 9 bases identical to TRBD2. Trimming removed 0 bases from V and 4 bases from J; junction bases left unmatched: 4. CDR1 is MRHNA and CDR2 is SNTAGT in the germline V gene. The CDR3 length is 16 residues. CDR3 coding DNA: TGTGCCAGCAGTGACTCTGGTAGCGGGAGTTACAATGAGCAGTTCTTC. Translating it yields CASSDSGSGSYNEQFF.

This clone was seen more than once but under ten times. The genes are TRBV10-3 and TRBJ2-1, with 9 bases that match TRBD2. The CDR3 is made up of 11 amino acids. Losses at the gene ends were 4 bases for V and 13 bases for J; bases not matched to a gene: 2. Germline values: CDR1 ENHRY, CDR2 SYGVKD. The CDR3 spells CAISGGTSQFF. CDR3 nucleotides: TGTGCCATCAGTGGCGGGACTAGCCAGTTCTTC.

J is TRBJ2-7 and V is TRBV27; TRBD1 agrees at 7 bases. Germline V gene sequence: CDR1 MNHEY, CDR2 SMNVEV (reference sequence). The trim removed 0 bases at V and 6 bases at J, leaving 2 bases unmatched. The length of the CDR3 is 13 residues. The CDR3: CASSLSTGTEQYF. The CDR3 DNA is TGTGCCAGCAGTTTATCGACAGGGACCGAGCAGTACTTC.

The chain uses TRBV7-2 and TRBJ1-3; D not certain. Germline CDR1 and CDR2: SGHTA and FQGNSA. Trimming shortened V by 5 bases and J by 2 bases, and 19 bases separated the two germline ends. This CDR3 has 17 residues. The DNA of the CDR3 is TGTGCCAGCAGCCTAATAGAGGGCGGAGGGACTGGAAACACCATATATTTT. Translation: CASSLIEGGGTGNTIYF.

This rearrangement joins TRBV7-9 to TRBJ2-7, with D perhaps TRBD2 (5 bases). Germline values: CDR1 SEHNR, CDR2 FQNEAQ (reference sequence). The CDR3 consists of 14 residues. Trimming took 5 bases from V and 7 from J, leaving 18 bases between them. The CDR3 sequence: CASSHPAGIGEQYF. For the CDR3, the DNA is TGTGCCAGCAGCCACCCGGCGGGTATAGGGGAGCAGTACTTC.

The sample holds one count of this clone. The chain links TRBV7-9 to TRBJ2-1; tentatively, D is TRBD1 (6 bases). Looked up from germline, CDR1 is SEHNR and CDR2 is FQNEAQ (reference sequence). V gave up 5 bases and J gave up 9 bases, with 11 bases separating them. This CDR3 comprises 12 residues. The CDR3 protein is CASSLGATEQFF. CDR3 sequence (DNA): TGTGCCAGCAGCCTGGGGGCCACTGAGCAGTTCTTC.

The chain is built from TRBV29-1 and TRBJ1-1; 7 bases align to TRBD1. Germline V gene lookup returns CDR1 SQVTM and CDR2 ANQGSEA. V shed 4 bases, J shed 5 bases, and the junction held 7 bases outside the gene matches. This CDR3 is 13 amino acids long. CDR3 sequence reads: CSVGLQGVTEAFF. DNA of the CDR3: TGCAGCGTTGGACTTCAGGGGGTTACTGAAGCTTTCTTT.

In the case of this clone: In the same sample, other DNA sequences code for this CDR3. This chain connects TRBV7-2 to TRBJ2-7, with 11 bases lining up with TRBD2. The CDR3 is 16 residues long. The germline V gene has CDR1 SGHTA and CDR2 FQGNSA. The V gene end was trimmed by 1 base and the J gene end by 3 bases; junction bases not matched to a gene: 5. The CDR3 sequence is CASSLEGTSGSYEQYF. In nucleotides, the CDR3 is TGTGCCAGCAGCTTAGAAGGGACTAGCGGAAGCTACGAGCAGTACTTC.

In nucleotides, the CDR3 is TGCGCCAGCAGCTTGGAGGGGGAGTATCGGAACATTCAGTACTTC. This encodes CASSLEGEYRNIQYF. The chain combines TRBV5-1 with TRBJ2-4, with D tentatively TRBD1 (6 bases). The V gene's germline CDR1 is SGHRS and CDR2 YFSETQ. The CDR3 consists of 15 residues. Trimming removed 0 bases at V and 7 bases at J, with 14 bases between.

The genes are TRBV13 and TRBJ2-3; D is undetermined. V was shortened by 3 bases and J by 5 bases, with 3 bases between the two germline ends. CDR1 is PRHDT, CDR2 FYEKMQ, per germline (reference sequence). The CDR3 covers 11 residues. The CDR3 region is CASSFGDTQYF. CDR3 nucleotides: TGTGCCAGCAGCTTCGGAGATACGCAGTATTTT.

As for this clone: Within the sample, other DNA sequences also encode this same CDR3. The chain carries TRBV5-1 and TRBJ2-2; D remains ambiguous. The germline V gene encodes CDR1 SGHRS and CDR2 YFSETQ. The V end lost 0 bases, the J end lost 2 bases, and 5 bases lay between the germline ends. The length of the CDR3 is 14 residues. For the CDR3, the DNA is TGCGCCAGCAGCTTGGACCTAAACACCGGGGAGCTGTTTTTT. Protein product: CASSLDLNTGELFF.

V gene TRBV11-3 combines with J gene TRBJ2-3; D not resolved. V was shortened by 0 bases and J by 7 bases, with 11 bases between the two germline ends. This CDR3 comprises 14 residues. The germline V gene encodes CDR1 SGHNT and CDR2 YENEEA. CDR3 region: CASSLDVSGNTQYF. The CDR3 DNA reads TGTGCCAGCAGCTTAGATGTATCAGGAAATACGCAGTATTTT.

This clone was detected once. The CDR3 coding sequence is TGTGCCAGCAGCAATAGGGCCCCGGAGGGTGAAAAACTGTTTTTT. Protein sequence: CASSNRAPEGEKLFF. The chain links TRBV21-1 to TRBJ1-4. TRBV21-1 is recorded as a pseudogene. The CDR3 contains 15 residues.

The chain uses TRBV18 and TRBJ2-2, with D possibly TRBD1 on 5 matching bases. The CDR3 sequence is 15 residues long. Germline CDR1 KGHSH, CDR2 LQKENI. Trimming cost V 4 bases and J 0 bases, with 9 bases left between them. The CDR3 DNA reads TGTGCCAGCTCACAGGGGCAGACGAACACCGGGGAGCTGTTTTTT. Its protein is CASSQGQTNTGELFF. Looking up the rest from reference TRBV18 and TRBJ2-2 gives the full variable domain: NAGVMQNPRHLVRRRGQEARLRCSPMKGHSHVYWYRQLPEEGLKFMVYLQKENIIDESGMPKERFSAEFPKEGPSILRIQQVVRGDSAAYFCASSQGQTNTGELFFGEGSRLTVL.

The chain links TRBV6-1 to TRBJ1-1; 7 positions agree with TRBD1. Germline V gene sequence: CDR1 MNHNS, CDR2 SASEGT. Germline trimming cut 2 bases from V and 8 bases from J; bases unmatched to any gene: 2. This CDR3 contains 12 residues. The CDR3 nucleotides read TGTGCCAGCAGTGAAACAGGGGAAGAAGCTTTCTTT. It codes for CASSETGEEAFF.

The chain combines TRBV6-1 with TRBJ2-3; TRBD1 aligns across 9 bases. V was pared by 7 bases and J by 5 bases, with 4 bases of the junction left unmatched. The CDR3 is 13 amino acids. Germline V lookup: CDR1 MNHNS, CDR2 SASEGT. The CDR3 spells CASTLTGGDTQYF. CDR3 nucleotide sequence: TGTGCCAGCACATTGACAGGGGGAGATACGCAGTATTTT.

CDR3: CASSLAPGGAGGTDTQYF. CDR3 DNA sequence: TGCGCCAGCAGCTTGGCTCCCGGGGGAGCGGGGGGCACAGATACGCAGTATTTT. The chain joins TRBV5-1 to TRBJ2-3; 8 bases map to TRBD2. V trimming: 0 bases; J trimming: 1 base; junction bases outside the gene matches: 10. Germline values: CDR1 SGHRS, CDR2 YFSETQ. The CDR3 spans 18 residues.

The chain is built from TRBV9 and TRBJ1-1; 7 bases match TRBD1. V was clipped by 0 bases and J by 5 bases; unmatched bases: 4. CDR1 and CDR2 from the germline V gene are SGDLS and YYNGEE. CDR3 length: 14 residues. CDR3 sequence: CASSVGGRGTEAFF. DNA for the CDR3: TGTGCCAGCAGCGTAGGGGGCAGGGGGACTGAAGCTTTCTTT.

The V call is TRBV7-2, the J call TRBJ2-2, with TRBD1 matching over 7 bases. J gave up 0 bases and V 4 bases, and 8 bases lay outside the gene matches. The CDR3 loop spans 17 amino acids. Per the germline V gene, CDR1 is SGHTA and CDR2 is FQGNSA. The CDR3 sequence: CASSSLSGTANTGELFF. DNA for the CDR3: TGTGCCAGCAGCTCACTGTCCGGGACAGCGAACACCGGGGAGCTGTTTTTT. The whole variable domain, filled in from reference TRBV7-2 and TRBJ2-2, reads GAGVSQSPSNKVTEKGKDVELRCDPISGHTALYWYRQSLGQGLEFLIYFQGNSAPDKSGLPSDRFSAERTGGSVSTLTIQRTQQEDSAVYLCASSSLSGTANTGELFFGEGSRLTVL.

The DNA of the CDR3 is TGTGCCAGCAGTGAAGAGCTGGGCTTGAGTGAAAAACTGTTTTTT. This gives the protein CASSEELGLSEKLFF. This chain joins TRBV6-1 and TRBJ1-4; D unresolved. The germline V gene encodes CDR1 MNHNS and CDR2 SASEGT. The CDR3 extends over 15 amino acids. Trimming took 1 base from V and 7 from J, leaving 13 bases between them.

J is TRBJ2-5 and V is TRBV5-4; TRBD2 is a possible D gene (7 bases). The V end lost 1 base, the J end lost 1 base, and 11 bases lay between the germline ends. Germline V gene sequence: CDR1 SGHNT, CDR2 YYREEE (reference sequence). The CDR3 is made up of 15 amino acids. The CDR3: CASSLFGGAQETQYF. In DNA, the CDR3 is TGTGCCAGCAGCTTGTTTGGGGGGGCCCAAGAGACCCAGTACTTC.

The rearrangement uses TRBV18 and TRBJ1-2, with D hard to call. Deletions cut 2 bases from V and 8 bases from J, with 15 bases between. CDR3 length: 14 residues. Per the germline V gene, CDR1 is KGHSH and CDR2 is LQKENI. The CDR3 DNA follows: TGTGCCAGCTCACCATCCGCGGGTTTGAGGGGCTACACCTTC. Its translation is CASSPSAGLRGYTF. Looking up the rest from reference TRBV18 and TRBJ1-2 gives the full variable domain: NAGVMQNPRHLVRRRGQEARLRCSPMKGHSHVYWYRQLPEEGLKFMVYLQKENIIDESGMPKERFSAEFPKEGPSILRIQQVVRGDSAAYFCASSPSAGLRGYTFGSGTRLTVV.